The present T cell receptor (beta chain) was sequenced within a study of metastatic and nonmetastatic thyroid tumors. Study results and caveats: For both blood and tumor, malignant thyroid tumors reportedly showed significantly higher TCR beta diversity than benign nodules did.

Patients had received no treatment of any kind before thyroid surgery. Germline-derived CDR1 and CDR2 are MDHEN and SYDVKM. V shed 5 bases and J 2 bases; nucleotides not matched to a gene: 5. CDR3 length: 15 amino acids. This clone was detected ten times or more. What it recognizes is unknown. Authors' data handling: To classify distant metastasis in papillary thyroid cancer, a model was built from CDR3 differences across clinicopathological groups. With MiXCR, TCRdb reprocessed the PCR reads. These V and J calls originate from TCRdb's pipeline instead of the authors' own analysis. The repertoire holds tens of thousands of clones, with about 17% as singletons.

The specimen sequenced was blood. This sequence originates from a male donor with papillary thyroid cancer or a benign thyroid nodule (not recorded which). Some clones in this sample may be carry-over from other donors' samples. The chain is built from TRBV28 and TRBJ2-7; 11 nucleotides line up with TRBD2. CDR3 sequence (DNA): TGTGCCAGCAGTCTCACTAGCGGGGGAACCTACGAGCAGTACTTC. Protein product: CASSLTSGGTYEQYF.